The 7 T cell receptor beta chains below were found in one sample sequenced in a study of monozygotic twins with inflammatory bowel disease. TCRdb reprocessed the 5' RACE reads and stores each CDR3 protein as one record, lacking DNA. Seen in this sample are a few hundred thousand distinct CDR3 sequences; the ten most common clones hold 2% to 2.5%. The sample consisted of blood. The origin of the receptors is a human donor with ulcerative colitis or Crohn's disease, or a healthy co-twin of an affected twin (not recorded which).

The chain uses TRBV2 and TRBJ2-7; TCRdb reports TRBD1, a call that lacks DNA to check it against. The CDR3 is made up of 14 amino acids. Germline V gene data show CDR1 as SNHLY and CDR2 as FYNNEI. The CDR3 here is CASSDGTYSYEQYF.

This chain links TRBV10-3 with TRBJ1-1; TCRdb's assignment of TRBD1 cannot be checked, as there is no DNA. CDR3 length: 15 amino acids. Germline CDR1 ENHRY, CDR2 SYGVKD. The CDR3 region is CAISGDGIMNTEAFF.

This rearrangement joins TRBV12-1 to TRBJ2-1; TCRdb designates TRBD2, a call that cannot be tested without DNA. TRBV12-1 counts as a pseudogene. The CDR3 loop spans 16 amino acids. CDR3 residues: CASRRPRLAGSNEQFF.

This sequence joins TRBV3-1 and TRBJ2-1; the D gene TCRdb calls, TRBD2, cannot be checked with no DNA. This CDR3 comprises 16 residues. CDR1 is LGHDT and CDR2 is YNNKEL in the germline V gene (reference sequence). This chain's CDR3 is CASSPFSGDRYNEQFF.

This rearrangement joins TRBV7-9 to TRBJ1-1. Per the germline V gene, CDR1 is SEHNR and CDR2 is FQNEAQ (reference sequence). The CDR3 spans 15 residues. The CDR3 protein is CASSLVQNENTEAFF.

The rearrangement joins TRBV10-2 to TRBJ1-1. CDR1 and CDR2 from the germline V gene are WSHSY and SAAADI. The CDR3 totals 15 residues. The CDR3 loop is CASSESYRLNTEAFF.

This chain links TRBV7-9 with TRBJ1-5; TCRdb reports TRBD1, a call that lacks DNA to check it against. Per germline, CDR1 SEHNR and CDR2 FQNEAQ (reference sequence). This CDR3 is built from 15 residues. The CDR3 protein is CASSRTGVGNQPQHF.